The entry below describes one T cell receptor (beta chain). The antigen is unknown. The sample belongs to a study of CD8 T cells in ankylosing spondylitis. Study findings and constraints: With a CD8+ phenotype, disease-linked clones were relatively rare in peripheral blood. Disease-linked clones reportedly concentrated significantly in matched ankylosing spondylitis synovial fluid.

TCRdb redid the calling of the 5' RACE reads with MiXCR, one entry per CDR3 protein. The sample includes about 340,000 distinct CDR3 sequences, over 12% of them seen just once. The germline V gene has CDR1 LGHDT and CDR2 YNNKEL (reference sequence). CDR3 length: 12 residues. V lost 1 base and J lost 6, with 5 bases in between. The sample consisted of blood, either unsorted or a sorted T cell fraction (not recorded which). The clonotype comes from a male donor with ankylosing spondylitis or in good health (not recorded which). This chain connects TRBV3-1 to TRBJ2-3, with unresolved D. CDR3 in DNA: TGTGCCAGCAGCCAAGTCTCCGATACGCAGTATTTT. Translating gives CASSQVSDTQYF.